This note documents a single T cell receptor (beta chain) sequence. Its specificity is not known. This specimen belongs to a study of cytomegalovirus exposure and HLA in healthy donors. This CDR3 has 17 residues. J gave up 3 bases and V 2 bases, and 9 bases lay outside the gene matches. Germline V gene data show CDR1 as LNHNV and CDR2 as YYDKDF (reference sequence). Regarding the study as a whole: Reportedly, diagnosis of cytomegalovirus status by the classifier showed high specificity and sensitivity.

Clones were sequenced by immunoSEQ multiplex PCR, and TCRdb holds only the in-frame ones, with some missing. The sample has 47,000 or so clones; roughly 92% are singletons. The sample taken for sequencing was PBMCs. The TCR sequence derives from a man between 18 and 35 years old in good health and CMV-seronegative. The rearrangement uses TRBV15 and TRBJ2-3; TRBD2 matches at 9 bases. CDR3 protein: CATSRFRLADQTDTQYF. CDR3 nucleotides: TGTGCCACCAGCAGATTCCGACTAGCGGACCAAACAGATACGCAGTATTTT.